Listed below are T cell receptor beta chains from one sample, sequenced in a study of blood T cells in healthy people across ages. Using its own MiXCR run on the 5' RACE reads, TCRdb lists one record per CDR3 protein. The sample yields around 900,000 distinct CDR3 sequences, roughly half seen once. The specimen sequenced was blood. These receptors came from a woman aged 55 to 70 in good health. Both conserved end residues are part of each CDR3. The order of the fields is V gene, J gene, clone size, D gene, CDR3 protein, CDR3 DNA. D genes are given only for firm matches. Part of the rows lack a size; the others show once, few, many or a class for expanded clones.

v_gene: TRBV11-3; j_gene: TRBJ2-2; abundance: NA; d_gene: TRBD2; CDR3aa: CASSSGLADTGELFF; CDR3nt: TGTGCCAGCAGCTCGGGACTAGCGGACACCGGGGAGCTGTTTTTT
v_gene: TRBV29-1; j_gene: TRBJ1-2; abundance: few; d_gene: NA; CDR3aa: CSVVGRGSSYGYTF; CDR3nt: TGCAGCGTGGTGGGACGGGGGTCTAGCTATGGCTACACCTTC
v_gene: TRBV6-2/TRBV6-3; j_gene: TRBJ2-7; abundance: few; d_gene: NA; CDR3aa: CASSRDHEQYF; CDR3nt: TGTGCCAGCAGCAGGGATCACGAGCAGTACTTC
v_gene: TRBV3-1; j_gene: TRBJ1-2; abundance: NA; d_gene: NA; CDR3aa: CASSGYTF; CDR3nt: TGTGCCAGCAGTGGCTACACCTTC
v_gene: TRBV28; j_gene: TRBJ2-7; abundance: NA; d_gene: TRBD2; CDR3aa: CASSLRDAGTSGSYEQYF; CDR3nt: TGTGCCAGCAGTTTGAGGGATGCAGGGACTAGCGGGAGCTACGAGCAGTACTTC
v_gene: TRBV7-8; j_gene: TRBJ2-5; abundance: NA; d_gene: TRBD2; CDR3aa: CASTRRTSGETQYF; CDR3nt: TGTGCCAGCACGCGAAGGACTAGCGGGGAGACCCAGTACTTC
v_gene: TRBV5-1; j_gene: TRBJ1-6; abundance: few; d_gene: TRBD1; CDR3aa: CASRTIRQGLIAPLHF; CDR3nt: TGCGCCAGCAGGACTATACGACAGGGGTTAATAGCACCCCTCCACTTT
v_gene: TRBV24-1; j_gene: TRBJ2-5; abundance: NA; d_gene: NA; CDR3aa: CATSRRGAQETQYF; CDR3nt: TGTGCCACCAGTCGTAGGGGCGCCCAGGAGACCCAGTACTTC
v_gene: TRBV20-1; j_gene: TRBJ1-6; abundance: few; d_gene: NA; CDR3aa: CSARLQNSPLHF; CDR3nt: TGCAGTGCTAGACTACAGAATTCACCCCTCCACTTT
v_gene: TRBV3-1; j_gene: TRBJ2-4; abundance: NA; d_gene: NA; CDR3aa: CASSQGPKNIQYF; CDR3nt: TGTGCCAGCAGCCAGGGTCCCAAAAACATTCAGTACTTC
v_gene: TRBV12-3/TRBV12-4; j_gene: TRBJ2-1; abundance: NA; d_gene: TRBD2; CDR3aa: CASSLRSGALSYNEQFF; CDR3nt: TGTGCCAGCAGCCTGCGGAGCGGGGCCCTCTCCTACAATGAGCAGTTCTTC
v_gene: TRBV3-1; j_gene: TRBJ2-5; abundance: NA; d_gene: NA; CDR3aa: CASSGRVREETQYF; CDR3nt: TGTGCCAGTTCTGGGCGGGTAAGAGAAGAGACCCAGTACTTC
v_gene: TRBV29-1; j_gene: TRBJ1-1; abundance: few; d_gene: NA; CDR3aa: CSVRHWDTEAFF; CDR3nt: TGCAGCGTCCGCCACTGGGACACTGAAGCTTTCTTT
v_gene: TRBV6-5; j_gene: TRBJ2-7; abundance: few; d_gene: TRBD2; CDR3aa: CASSPNSGISYEQYF; CDR3nt: TGTGCCAGCAGCCCGAATAGCGGGATCTCCTACGAGCAGTACTTC
v_gene: TRBV9; j_gene: TRBJ2-3; abundance: NA; d_gene: NA; CDR3aa: CASSGGRPPRSTDTQYF; CDR3nt: TGTGCCAGCAGCGGCGGGCGTCCCCCCCGAAGCACAGATACGCAGTATTTT
v_gene: TRBV28; j_gene: TRBJ2-3; abundance: few; d_gene: NA; CDR3aa: CASKYGGTDTQYF; CDR3nt: TGTGCCAGCAAATACGGGGGCACGGATACGCAGTATTTT
v_gene: TRBV6-5; j_gene: TRBJ2-7; abundance: NA; d_gene: TRBD2; CDR3aa: CASSYSLSGTYEQYF; CDR3nt: TGTGCCAGCAGTTATAGTCTAAGCGGGACCTACGAGCAGTACTTC
v_gene: TRBV7-9; j_gene: TRBJ2-1; abundance: NA; d_gene: TRBD2; CDR3aa: CASSMTSGSFDEQFF; CDR3nt: TGTGCCAGCAGTATGACTAGCGGGAGCTTCGATGAGCAGTTCTTC
v_gene: TRBV27; j_gene: TRBJ1-2; abundance: NA; d_gene: TRBD1; CDR3aa: CASSVSGQGRGYTF; CDR3nt: TGTGCCAGCAGTGTTTCCGGACAGGGCCGGGGCTACACCTTC
v_gene: TRBV5-4; j_gene: TRBJ1-1; abundance: NA; d_gene: NA; CDR3aa: CASSSPGFAEAFF; CDR3nt: TGTGCCAGCAGCTCCCCCGGGTTCGCTGAAGCTTTCTTT
v_gene: TRBV27; j_gene: TRBJ2-7; abundance: few; d_gene: NA; CDR3aa: CASSLSSRNEQYF; CDR3nt: TGTGCCAGCAGTTTATCTTCCAGGAACGAGCAGTACTTC
v_gene: TRBV10-3; j_gene: TRBJ2-7; abundance: NA; d_gene: TRBD1; CDR3aa: CAISESGQGTSYEQYF; CDR3nt: TGTGCCATCAGTGAGTCGGGACAGGGGACCTCCTACGAGCAGTACTTC
v_gene: TRBV4-1; j_gene: TRBJ1-5; abundance: NA; d_gene: NA; CDR3aa: CASSQGGRAVNQPQHF; CDR3nt: TGCGCCAGCAGCCAAGGGGGCAGGGCCGTCAATCAGCCCCAGCATTTT
v_gene: TRBV6-6; j_gene: TRBJ1-1; abundance: NA; d_gene: NA; CDR3aa: CASRGDGAYTEAFF; CDR3nt: TGTGCCAGCAGGGGGGACGGAGCCTACACTGAAGCTTTCTTT
v_gene: TRBV4-1; j_gene: TRBJ2-3; abundance: NA; d_gene: NA; CDR3aa: CASSQVETQEVTQYF; CDR3nt: TGCGCCAGCAGCCAAGTGGAGACTCAAGAGGTCACGCAGTATTTT
v_gene: TRBV21-1; j_gene: TRBJ1-2; abundance: once; d_gene: NA; CDR3aa: CASSIPKGQGGYGYTF; CDR3nt: TGTGCCAGCAGCATCCCTAAGGGCCAGGGGGGCTATGGCTACACCTTC
v_gene: TRBV20-1; j_gene: TRBJ1-6; abundance: NA; d_gene: NA; CDR3aa: CSARDQGGDSPLHF; CDR3nt: TGCAGTGCTAGAGATCAAGGGGGGGATTCACCCCTCCACTTT
v_gene: TRBV12-3/TRBV12-4; j_gene: TRBJ2-4; abundance: NA; d_gene: NA; CDR3aa: CASSLTEKNIQYF; CDR3nt: TGTGCCAGCAGTTTGACGGAGAAAAACATTCAGTACTTC
v_gene: TRBV12-3/TRBV12-4; j_gene: TRBJ2-1; abundance: NA; d_gene: TRBD2; CDR3aa: CASSLVLAGQEQFF; CDR3nt: TGTGCCAGCAGTTTAGTACTAGCGGGACAAGAGCAGTTCTTC
v_gene: TRBV18; j_gene: TRBJ2-3; abundance: NA; d_gene: TRBD2; CDR3aa: CASSPPPQSSSGESTDTQYF; CDR3nt: TGTGCCAGCTCACCACCCCCTCAATCTTCTAGCGGGGAAAGCACAGATACGCAGTATTTT
v_gene: TRBV28; j_gene: TRBJ1-2; abundance: NA; d_gene: NA; CDR3aa: CASSLRGKRYTF; CDR3nt: TGTGCCAGCAGTTTGAGAGGGAAGCGCTACACCTTC
v_gene: TRBV7-9; j_gene: TRBJ2-7; abundance: NA; d_gene: TRBD1; CDR3aa: CASSLFTHEASGTASYEQYF; CDR3nt: TGTGCCAGCAGCTTATTTACCCACGAAGCTTCCGGGACAGCCTCCTACGAGCAGTACTTC
v_gene: TRBV7-9; j_gene: TRBJ1-2; abundance: few; d_gene: NA; CDR3aa: CASSPGDGNYGYTF; CDR3nt: TGTGCCAGCAGCCCGGGGGACGGTAACTATGGCTACACCTTC
v_gene: TRBV3-1; j_gene: TRBJ2-7; abundance: NA; d_gene: NA; CDR3aa: CASSPTHGGLNYEQYF; CDR3nt: TGTGCCAGCAGCCCCACCCATGGGGGCCTTAACTACGAGCAGTACTTC